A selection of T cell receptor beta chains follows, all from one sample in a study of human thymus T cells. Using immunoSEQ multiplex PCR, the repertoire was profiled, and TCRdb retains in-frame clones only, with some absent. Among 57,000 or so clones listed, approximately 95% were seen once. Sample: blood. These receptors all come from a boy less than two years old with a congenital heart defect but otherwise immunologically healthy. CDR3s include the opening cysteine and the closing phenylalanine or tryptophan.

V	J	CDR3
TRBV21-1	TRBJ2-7	CASSIQKQSSYEQYF
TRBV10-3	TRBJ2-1	CAITGLPGSYNEQFF
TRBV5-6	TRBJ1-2	CASSSGTVGGYTF
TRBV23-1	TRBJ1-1	CASSRPGAPSLNTEAFF
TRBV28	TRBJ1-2	CASSGGRGGYTF
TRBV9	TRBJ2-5	CASSVGTAGLETQYF
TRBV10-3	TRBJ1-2	CAISLNQGDYGYTF
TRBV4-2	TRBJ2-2	CASSRGSSGGATGELFF
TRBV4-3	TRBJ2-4	CASSQEQGAGIQYF
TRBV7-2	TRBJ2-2	CASSLVTNTGELFF
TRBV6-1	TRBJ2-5	CASSEAAGGETQYF
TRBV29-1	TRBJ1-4	CSAADREREKLFF
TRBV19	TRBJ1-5	CASSPLHSNQPQHF
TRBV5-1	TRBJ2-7	CASSLTPGTSVSFSYEQYF
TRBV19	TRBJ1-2	CASTLKSPGGPVPQYGYTF
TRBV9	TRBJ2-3	CASSVGREGRTDTQYF
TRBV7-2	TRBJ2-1	CASSFGATSGGAGDEQFF
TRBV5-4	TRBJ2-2	CASSLLAGASGELFF
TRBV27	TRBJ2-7	CASSLTGTGASYEQYF
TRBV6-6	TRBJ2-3	CASSYVGQGTDTQYF
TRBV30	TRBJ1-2	CAWSSTGNYGYTF
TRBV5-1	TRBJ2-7	CASSLSGGDYEQYF
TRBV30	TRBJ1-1	CAWSVVEGGTEAFF
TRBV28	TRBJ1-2	CASSLENKIGYTF
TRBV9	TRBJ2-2	CASSVNTGGPVNTGELFF
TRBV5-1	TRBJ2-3	CASSLSGSTDTQYF
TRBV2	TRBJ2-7	CASSVGGGLLSYEQYF
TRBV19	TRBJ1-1	CASSDRGAEAFF
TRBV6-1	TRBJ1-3	CASSVTGGNTIYF
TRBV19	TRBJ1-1	CASSIGGRNTEAFF
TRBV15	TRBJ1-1	CATSRGQNTEAFF
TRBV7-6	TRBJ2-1	CASSLGAGGPYNEQFF
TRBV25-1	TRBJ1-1	CASSSVGTGSYTEAFF
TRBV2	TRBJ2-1	CASSASGRPNEQFF
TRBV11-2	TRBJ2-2	CASSPLGTGELFF
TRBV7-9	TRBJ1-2	CASSLGTGNYGYTF
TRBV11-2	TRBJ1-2	CASSLGQGGGYTF
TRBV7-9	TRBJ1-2	CASSPGQGFDYGYTF
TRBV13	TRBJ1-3	CASSLFDSGNTIYF
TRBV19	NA	CASSIPGSYEQYF
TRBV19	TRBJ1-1	CASSWAAVGWEAFF
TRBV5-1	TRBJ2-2	CASSLGTANTGELFF
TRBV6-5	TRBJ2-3	CASSWGGTDTQYF
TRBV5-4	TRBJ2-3	CAVGPSGGPTDTQYF
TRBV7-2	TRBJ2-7	CASSLLAGGYEQYF
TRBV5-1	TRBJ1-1	CASTRGTDMNTEAFF
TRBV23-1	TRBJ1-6	CASSRVEGGSPLHF
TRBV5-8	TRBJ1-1	CASSTGQGNTEAFF
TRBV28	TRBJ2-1	CASSVGLASVYEQFF
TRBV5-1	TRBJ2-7	CASSFGQNEQYF